Each of the 11 T cell receptor beta chains below was sequenced from the same sample in a study of CD8 T cells in ankylosing spondylitis. Notes on the study in general: Seemingly distinctive of ankylosing spondylitis blood was a TCR beta motif formed by eight highly homologous variants.

These TCRs' antigens remain unknown. In TCRdb, the 5' RACE reads were re-called with MiXCR into one record per CDR3 protein. The table includes around 480,000 distinct CDR3 sequences, roughly 18% detected once. The sample was blood, either unsorted or a sorted T cell fraction (not recorded which). These receptors originate from a male donor with ankylosing spondylitis.

V gene TRBV12-3 or TRBV12-4 combines with J gene TRBJ1-2; D unclear. CDR3 size: 14 residues. V was clipped by 6 bases and J by 1 base, with 12 bases between them. DNA of the CDR3: TGTGCCAGCAGCTCCACTGGAGTTAACTATGGCTACACCTTC. Translated, it gives CASSSTGVNYGYTF.

This clonotype was picked up a small number of times. The genes are TRBV5-1 and TRBJ1-1; D is undetermined. Germline CDR1 is SGHRS and CDR2 is YFSETQ. The CDR3 consists of 15 residues. V was cut by 3 bases and J by 4 bases, with 16 bases left in between. The CDR3 reads CASSSTGEGSTEAFF. In nucleotides, the CDR3 is TGCGCCAGCAGCTCCACCGGGGAAGGGAGCACTGAAGCTTTCTTT.

The chain carries TRBV10-3 and TRBJ2-3; no firm D call. The CDR3 totals 14 residues. CDR1 is ENHRY, CDR2 SYGVKD, per germline. Between the trimmed V and J ends, which lost 10 bases and 0 bases, there was a span of 14 bases. The CDR3 loop is CATSTPTSTDTQYF. CDR3 DNA sequence: TGTGCCACCAGCACACCAACTAGCACAGATACGCAGTATTTT.

The chain carries TRBV5-1 and TRBJ2-2, with TRBD2 matching over 14 bases. With V trimmed by 4 bases and J by 6 bases, 5 bases remained unmatched. The CDR3 is 16 amino acids. Germline CDR1 is SGHRS and CDR2 is YFSETQ. The DNA of the CDR3 is TGCGCCAGCAGCACCGGACTAGCGGGAGGATCCGGGGAGCTGTTTTTT. Residues: CASSTGLAGGSGELFF. Together with reference TRBV5-1 and TRBJ2-2, the CDR3 gives the full variable domain: KAGVTQTPRYLIKTRGQQVTLSCSPISGHRSVSWYQQTPGQGLQFLFEYFSETQRNKGNFPGRFSGRQFSNSRSEMNVSTLELGDSALYLCASSTGLAGGSGELFFGEGSRLTVL.

This chain connects TRBV2 to TRBJ2-7, with 8 bases identical to TRBD2. This CDR3 contains 13 residues. In germline, CDR1 is SNHLY, CDR2 FYNNEI. V was pared by 7 bases and J by 2 bases, with 4 bases of the junction left unmatched. CDR3 coding DNA: TGTGCCAGCAAGGAGCGGGGGCCCTACGAGCAGTACTTC. Encoded protein: CASKERGPYEQYF.

The chain is built from TRBV11-2 and TRBJ2-3; possibly TRBD2 for D (6 bases). The germline V and J ends were trimmed by 6 bases and 2 bases, with 15 bases remaining between them. The germline V gene has CDR1 SGHAT and CDR2 FQNNGV. The CDR3 consists of 15 residues. The CDR3 here is CASRPLASNTDTQYF. The CDR3 nucleotides are TGTGCCAGCAGACCTCTAGCGTCAAACACAGATACGCAGTATTTT.

The chain uses TRBV5-1 and TRBJ1-1; unclear D gene. V shed 1 base and J shed 1 base, with 8 bases lying between them. CDR1 SGHRS and CDR2 YFSETQ come from the germline V gene. The CDR3 covers 14 residues. The CDR3 nucleotides read TGCGCCAGCAGCTTGCAGGCGGAGAACACTGAAGCTTTCTTT. Its protein product is CASSLQAENTEAFF.

This clonotype occurred a few times. The chain employs TRBV20-1 and TRBJ2-3; 12 nucleotides agree with TRBD1. The junction had 6 bases not matched to a gene; V was cut back by 0 bases and J by 5 bases. The germline CDR1 and CDR2 sequences are DFQATT and SNEGSKA (reference sequence). The CDR3 totals 16 residues. The CDR3 DNA follows: TGCAGTGCTAGAGATGCCGGGACAGGGGGCAAAGATACGCAGTATTTT. This translates into CSARDAGTGGKDTQYF.

The chain is built from TRBV4-2 and TRBJ2-5, with 7 bases matching TRBD2. The junction had 12 bases not matched to a gene; V was cut back by 4 bases and J by 4 bases. This CDR3 is built from 16 residues. CDR1 and CDR2 (germline): LGHNA, YNFKEQ. The CDR3 region is CASSRGGGDLGETQYF. In DNA, the CDR3 is TGTGCCAGCAGCCGGGGCGGGGGAGACCTCGGAGAGACCCAGTACTTC.

CDR3 sequence reads: CASSRQAGIYEQYF. The CDR3 nucleotides read TGTGCCAGCAGCCGCCAGGCCGGGATCTACGAGCAGTACTTC. This chain connects TRBV3-1 to TRBJ2-7; maybe TRBD2 (5 bases). CDR3 length: 14 amino acids. Trimming stripped 4 bases from V and 3 bases from J, with 13 bases between. Per germline, CDR1 LGHDT and CDR2 YNNKEL (reference sequence).

The chain couples TRBV11-1 to TRBJ2-4; no reliable D call. This CDR3 has 15 residues. V lost 5 bases to trimming and J lost 2 bases, with 13 bases between them. Germline CDR1 reads SGHAT; CDR2 reads FQDESV (reference sequence). The CDR3 DNA follows: TGTGCCAGCAGCCAGAGGAAGGGATCCAAAAACATTCAGTACTTC. Translation gives CASSQRKGSKNIQYF.